Below are 13 T cell receptor beta chains sequenced from a single sample in a study of T cells in Graves' hyperthyroidism and ophthalmopathy. RNA transcripts were the template for amplifying TCR beta CDR3 regions. The HTBI primer set drove a first-round RT-PCR of the TCR CDR3. MiXCR, run by TCRdb on the multiplex PCR reads, gives a single entry per CDR3 protein. The repertoire has about half a million distinct CDR3 sequences, around 21% of them found once; the top ten carry approximately 25%. The source material was blood. The receptors shown here come from a man aged 18 to 30 with Graves' hyperthyroidism.

This clonotype has more than one count but fewer than ten. The V and J genes are TRBV5-8 and TRBJ1-1; 7 bases are a match to TRBD1. Germline CDR1 SGHTS, CDR2 YDEGEE. V shed 5 bases, J shed 6 bases, and the junction held 7 bases outside the gene matches. The CDR3 is 13 residues long. The CDR3 loop is CASRPTGEPEAFF. CDR3 DNA: TGTGCCAGCAGACCCACAGGGGAGCCTGAAGCTTTCTTT.

This clonotype appeared many times. J is TRBJ1-2 and V is TRBV6-2 or TRBV6-3; TRBD1 aligns across 7 bases. The trim removed 6 bases at V and 4 bases at J, leaving 8 bases unmatched. CDR1 is MNHEY and CDR2 is SVGEGT in the germline V gene. The CDR3 length is 14 residues. The CDR3, as DNA: TGTGCCAGCAGACAGACAGGGACTAGCTATGGCTACACCTTC. This sequence encodes CASRQTGTSYGYTF.

The CDR3 DNA sequence: TGTGCCAGCAGTCTCTCTCTGACAGGGGATTTGGGTGGCTACACCTTC. Translating gives CASSLSLTGDLGGYTF. The chain joins TRBV28 to TRBJ1-2; 8 bases agree with TRBD1. Germline V lookup: CDR1 MDHEN, CDR2 SYDVKM. J lost 7 bases, V lost 5 bases, and 15 bases had no gene match. This CDR3 region has 16 residues.

This clonotype was found many times. The genes are TRBV19 and TRBJ1-1; D remains ambiguous. Trimming shortened V by 7 bases and J by 8 bases, and 14 bases separated the two germline ends. The CDR3 runs 12 residues. Germline V CDR1 and CDR2: LNHDA, SQIVND (reference sequence). CDR3 DNA: TGTGCCAGTATCAACGGCGGCGGGGAAGCTTTCTTT. It is translated as CASINGGGEAFF.

This clonotype was seen repeatedly, ten times or more. This may be a read error: a much more frequent sequence differs by one nucleotide. The chain employs TRBV2 and TRBJ1-2; D gene ambiguous. Trimming cost V 2 bases and J 4 bases, with 8 bases left between them. This CDR3 has 13 amino acids. Germline CDR1 SNHLY, CDR2 FYNNEI. DNA for the CDR3: TGTGCCAGCAGTGAACAGGATGGCTATGGCTACACCTTC. Protein sequence: CASSEQDGYGYTF.

This clonotype was observed many times. This chain joins TRBV28 and TRBJ1-3; D may be TRBD1 (5 bases). Trimming pared 6 bases from V and 8 bases from J, leaving 14 bases between. The length of the CDR3 is 13 residues. CDR1 and CDR2 (germline): MDHEN, SYDVKM. The DNA of the CDR3 is TGTGCCAGCAGCCCAATTGGAGGGGACACCATATATTTT. Its translation: CASSPIGGDTIYF.

This clonotype has ten or more counts. The chain recombines TRBV20-1 with TRBJ2-7; the D is unclear. V was pared by 3 bases and J by 2 bases, with 11 bases between. The CDR3 is 13 residues long. The germline V gene encodes CDR1 DFQATT and CDR2 SNEGSKA (reference sequence). The DNA of the CDR3 is TGCAGTGCTAGGGGCACCCAAACCTACGAGCAGTACTTC. Translated: CSARGTQTYEQYF.

This clonotype was seen only a few times. One end of the junction varies from germline; a read error may be responsible. The J gene is TRBJ1-2, the V gene TRBV30; D is possibly TRBD1 (5 bases). Germline V gene sequence: CDR1 GTSNPN, CDR2 SVGIG (reference sequence). This CDR3 contains 11 residues. CDR3 residues: CAWSESGRQGF. Written as DNA, the CDR3 is TGTGCCTGGAGTGAATCCGGCAGGCAGGGCTTC.

This clonotype came up a few times. V and J are TRBV6-2 or TRBV6-3 and TRBJ1-5, with D tentatively TRBD1 (6 bases). Germline CDR1 reads MNHEY; CDR2 reads SVGEGT. V was trimmed by 4 bases and J by 7 bases, leaving 17 bases between them. The CDR3 runs to 15 residues. The CDR3 sequence: CASSWTANGVQPQHF. In DNA form, the CDR3 reads TGTGCCAGCAGTTGGACAGCGAACGGTGTGCAGCCCCAGCATTTT.

In this sample, this clonotype turned up many times. The chain combines TRBV15 with TRBJ2-5, with D unclear. From germline, CDR1 is LNHNV and CDR2 YYDKDF (reference sequence). Deletions cut 3 bases from V and 4 bases from J, with 15 bases between. The CDR3 contains 15 residues. The chain's CDR3 is CATSRGLGLGETQYF. The CDR3, as DNA: TGTGCCACCAGCAGGGGTTTAGGGCTGGGAGAGACCCAGTACTTC.

The table lists this clonotype with a few counts. This chain connects TRBV2 to TRBJ2-7; D is undetermined. The germline gives CDR1 SNHLY, CDR2 FYNNEI. Trimming cost V 4 bases and J 1 base, with 11 bases left between them. CDR3 length: 14 residues. CDR3 region: CASSVRYVSYEQYF. The CDR3 DNA is TGTGCCAGCAGTGTTCGCTACGTATCCTACGAGCAGTACTTC. Supplemented by reference TRBV2 and TRBJ2-7, the full variable domain reads EPEVTQTPSHQVTQMGQEVILRCVPISNHLYFYWYRQILGQKVEFLVSFYNNEISEKSEIFDDQFSVERPDGSNFTLKIRSTKLEDSAMYFCASSVRYVSYEQYFGPGTRLTVT.

Regarding this clonotype: At one end, the junction sequence differs from germline, possibly due to a read error. The rearrangement uses TRBV2 and TRBJ2-5; D possibly corresponds to TRBD2 (7 bases). Per the germline V gene, CDR1 is SNHLY and CDR2 is FYNNEI. The CDR3 totals 17 residues. CDR3 amino acids: CASSVKIGGPLQEAQYF. The CDR3 nucleotides read TGTGCCAGCAGTGTCAAGATCGGGGGGCCACTACAAGAGGCCCAGTACTTC. The whole variable domain, remainder taken from reference TRBV2 and TRBJ2-5, is EPEVTQTPSHQVTQMGQEVILRCVPISNHLYFYWYRQILGQKVEFLVSFYNNEISEKSEIFDDQFSVERPDGSNFTLKIRSTKLEDSAMYFCASSVKIGGPLQEAQYFGPGTRLLVL.

The chain couples TRBV6-1 to TRBJ2-5; D gene unclear. V lost 11 bases and J 0 bases, leaving 13 bases between the germline ends. The CDR3 covers 13 residues. In germline, CDR1 is MNHNS, CDR2 SASEGT. CDR3 in DNA: TGTGCCTCCACGAAAGAGCACCAAGAGACCCAGTACTTC. Translating gives CASTKEHQETQYF.